This T cell receptor (beta chain) came from a study of beta chain features in type 1 diabetes. General study findings and limits: The question of HLA type influencing TCRB rearrangement was one that remained unresolved here.

Sorted CD4+ subsets: naive, central memory, regulatory, stem cell-like memory (CD45RO/CCR7/CD25/CD127/CD95/CD27 panel). The study reverse transcribed the entire isolated RNA, so it sequenced expressed TCRB transcripts. Produced via immunoSEQ multiplex PCR; TCRdb's table is partial and in-frame only. The sample holds hundreds of thousands of clones; 15% to 17% are singletons and the top ten take about 0.097%. This clone was seen a few times. The antigen is undetermined. Sequencing input: naive CD4+ T cells from blood. The sequence was obtained from a man aged 18 to 29 in good health.

As DNA, the CDR3 is TGTGCCAGCACTTCCCCAACAGCTAACTATGGCTACACCTTC. Protein product: CASTSPTANYGYTF. The chain employs TRBV28 and TRBJ1-2, with D unresolved. V was trimmed by 7 bases and J by 0 bases, leaving 12 bases between them. From germline, CDR1 is MDHEN and CDR2 SYDVKM. The CDR3 is 14 residues long.